A single sample gave rise to the 19 T cell receptor beta chains below, sequenced in a study of radiotherapy plus CTLA-4 blockade in lung cancer. Measured with immunoSEQ multiplex PCR; TCRdb has only the in-frame clones, and not every one. The sample has tens of thousands of clones; over 80% are singletons. The sample consisted of peripheral blood, taken from a patient treated with radiotherapy plus ipilimumab. The receptors were gathered from a human donor with non-small cell lung cancer that progressed on radiotherapy plus ipilimumab.

This chain connects TRBV29-1 to TRBJ2-7, with TRBD2 matching 12 bases. The length of the CDR3 is 15 residues. V trimming: 6 bases; J trimming: 1 base; junction bases outside the gene matches: 7. Per the germline V gene, CDR1 is SQVTM and CDR2 is ANQGSEA. The CDR3 DNA reads as TGCAGCGTGCCGACTAGCGGGAGACCTTCCTACGAGCAGTACTTC. Translating gives CSVPTSGRPSYEQYF.

V and J are TRBV4-2 and TRBJ2-7, with 10 bases fitting TRBD2. V trimming: 4 bases; J trimming: 4 bases; junction bases outside the gene matches: 4. CDR1 and CDR2 from the germline V gene are LGHNA and YNFKEQ. The CDR3 loop spans 14 amino acids. CDR3 sequence (DNA): TGTGCCAGCAGCCGAGGGACTAGCGAGTACGAGCAGTACTTC. Its protein is CASSRGTSEYEQYF.

This sequence joins TRBV30 and TRBJ2-1; the D is unclear. The CDR3 runs 13 residues. The V end lost 5 bases, the J end lost 0 bases, and 8 bases lay between the germline ends. Germline V gives CDR1 GTSNPN, CDR2 SVGIG (reference sequence). The CDR3 nucleotides are TGTGCCTGGGGGCATCCCTCCTACAATGAGCAGTTCTTC. Translated, it gives CAWGHPSYNEQFF.

The chain is built from TRBV19 and TRBJ1-1; a possible D gene is TRBD1 (5 bases). V shed 6 bases and J shed 0 bases, with 14 bases lying between them. The length of the CDR3 is 15 residues. Germline values: CDR1 LNHDA, CDR2 SQIVND (reference sequence). The CDR3 DNA sequence: TGTGCCAGTAGACCAGACAGAAACATGAACACTGAAGCTTTCTTT. Encoded protein: CASRPDRNMNTEAFF.

V and J are TRBV2 and TRBJ1-4; D is undetermined. The CDR3 contains 11 residues. Trimming removed 6 bases at V and 7 bases at J, with 6 bases between. Per germline, CDR1 SNHLY and CDR2 FYNNEI. CDR3 bases: TGTGCCAGCAGCGTGGTTGAAAAACTGTTTTTT. Protein: CASSVVEKLFF.

J is TRBJ1-1 and V is TRBV2; D perhaps matches TRBD1 (6 bases). With 10 bases removed from V and 0 bases from J, the gap between germline ends came to 33 bases. The CDR3 runs to 20 residues. Germline-derived CDR1 and CDR2 are SNHLY and FYNNEI. CDR3 bases: TGTGCCATTAAATCCCCGGCAGCCCCGGCACGGCAGGGGATGAACACTGAAGCTTTCTTT. Its protein product is CAIKSPAAPARQGMNTEAFF.

This sequence joins TRBV4-3 and TRBJ2-6; no clear D gene. Trimming removed 0 bases at V and 4 bases at J, with 10 bases between. The CDR3 loop spans 16 amino acids. The germline V gene encodes CDR1 LGHNA and CDR2 YSLEER. As DNA, the CDR3 is TGCGCCAGCAGCCAAGAGCGCAGCTCAGGGGCCAACGTCCTGACTTTC. It specifies CASSQERSSGANVLTF.

This chain's CDR3 is CASSLAGTSGRIAYEQYF. Written as DNA, the CDR3 is TGCGCCAGCAGCTTGGCGGGGACTAGCGGGAGGATAGCCTACGAGCAGTACTTC. The chain uses TRBV5-1 and TRBJ2-7; 15 nucleotides align to TRBD2. Germline V gene data show CDR1 as SGHRS and CDR2 as YFSETQ. Trimming at V came to 0 bases and at J to 2 bases, leaving 6 bases not matched to a gene. The CDR3 spans 18 residues.

V and J are TRBV4-3 and TRBJ2-5; 8 nucleotides align to TRBD2. The germline V gene encodes CDR1 LGHNA and CDR2 YSLEER. Trimming took 3 bases from V and 4 from J; bases not matched to a gene: 13. This CDR3 has 17 amino acids. The CDR3 region is CASSQGLGGGLGETQYF. For the CDR3, the DNA is TGCGCCAGCAGCCAGGGCCTCGGGGGGGGGCTGGGAGAGACCCAGTACTTC.

The chain combines TRBV7-2 with TRBJ2-2; 8 nucleotides align to TRBD1. This CDR3 has 17 amino acids. After removal of 5 bases from V and 0 bases from J, the junction contained 8 bases not matched to a gene. The germline V gene encodes CDR1 SGHTA and CDR2 FQGNSA. CDR3 region: CASSRYGGQANTGELFF. In DNA form, the CDR3 reads TGTGCCAGCAGCCGTTATGGGGGACAGGCGAACACCGGGGAGCTGTTTTTT.

This clone appeared once. The CDR3 nucleotides read TGTGCCAGTAGTGTTTCCGGGACTAGACCCCACAATGAGCAGTTCTTC. It encodes CASSVSGTRPHNEQFF. The J gene is TRBJ2-1, the V gene TRBV19; 8 bases are a match to TRBD2. Germline V gene lookup returns CDR1 LNHDA and CDR2 SQIVND (reference sequence). The length of the CDR3 is 16 residues. Unmatched junction bases numbered 11, after V lost 5 bases and J lost 5 bases.

The V call is TRBV6-1, the J call TRBJ1-1; D gene uncertain. Germline lookup yields CDR1 MNHNS and CDR2 SASEGT. V gave up 6 bases and J gave up 7 bases, with 21 bases separating them. The CDR3 runs 15 residues. The CDR3 spells CASSTGLVSLNEAFF. The CDR3 DNA sequence: TGTGCCAGCAGCACGGGCCTCGTGAGCTTAAATGAAGCTTTCTTT.

The chain employs TRBV27 and TRBJ1-2; weak D call: TRBD1 (6 bases). CDR3 length equals 14 residues. The V and J ends lost 3 bases and 5 bases respectively, with 13 bases between them. Germline lookup yields CDR1 MNHEY and CDR2 SMNVEV (reference sequence). CDR3 sequence reads: CASSFSDRPYGYTF. Here the CDR3 DNA reads TGTGCCAGCAGTTTTTCCGACAGGCCTTATGGCTACACCTTC.

This rearrangement joins TRBV10-3 to TRBJ2-7; D perhaps matches TRBD1 (6 bases). The CDR3 is made up of 12 amino acids. V gave up 5 bases and J gave up 6 bases, with 11 bases separating them. From germline, CDR1 is ENHRY and CDR2 SYGVKD. The chain's CDR3 is CAISTGYPEQYF. CDR3 DNA: TGTGCCATCAGTACAGGGTACCCCGAGCAGTACTTC.

The genes are TRBV19 and TRBJ2-3, with 13 positions matching TRBD2. Trimming took 4 bases from V and 1 from J; bases not matched to a gene: 8. Germline V CDR1 and CDR2: LNHDA, SQIVND (reference sequence). The CDR3 is 18 residues long. In DNA, the CDR3 is TGTGCCAGTAGTAAAAAACTCGGACTAGCGGGAGGCACAGATACGCAGTATTTT. It is translated as CASSKKLGLAGGTDTQYF.

The chain recombines TRBV4-1 with TRBJ1-4; D might be TRBD1 (5 bases). The CDR3 has 16 amino acids. V lost 4 bases and J 0 bases, leaving 12 bases between the germline ends. The germline gives CDR1 MGHRA, CDR2 YSYEKL. As DNA, the CDR3 is TGCGCCAGCAGCCTGATGGGGGTAACAACTAATGAAAAACTGTTTTTT. Residues: CASSLMGVTTNEKLFF.

CDR3 protein: CASSTGTGARYEQYF. In nucleotides, the CDR3 is TGTGCCAGCAGCACCGGGACAGGGGCACGTTACGAGCAGTACTTC. The genes are TRBV7-2 and TRBJ2-7; TRBD1 aligns across 10 bases. V lost 5 bases and J lost 4; bases outside the gene matches: 8. The CDR3 spans 15 residues. Germline V gene lookup returns CDR1 SGHTA and CDR2 FQGNSA.

The chain employs TRBV20-1 and TRBJ1-2; tentatively, D is TRBD1 (5 bases). V shed 5 bases and J shed 9 bases, with 13 bases lying between them. This CDR3 has 11 residues. The V gene's germline CDR1 is DFQATT and CDR2 SNEGSKA (reference sequence). CDR3 sequence (DNA): TGCAGTGCTCCTCATGGGGGGAGCTACACCTTC. This sequence encodes CSAPHGGSYTF.

The chain combines TRBV13 with TRBJ1-1; D unresolved. V was shortened by 3 bases and J by 0 bases, with 5 bases between the two germline ends. The CDR3 runs to 13 residues. Germline values: CDR1 PRHDT, CDR2 FYEKMQ (reference sequence). CDR3 sequence: CASSFLLNTEAFF. In DNA form, the CDR3 reads TGTGCCAGCAGCTTTCTTCTGAACACTGAAGCTTTCTTT.